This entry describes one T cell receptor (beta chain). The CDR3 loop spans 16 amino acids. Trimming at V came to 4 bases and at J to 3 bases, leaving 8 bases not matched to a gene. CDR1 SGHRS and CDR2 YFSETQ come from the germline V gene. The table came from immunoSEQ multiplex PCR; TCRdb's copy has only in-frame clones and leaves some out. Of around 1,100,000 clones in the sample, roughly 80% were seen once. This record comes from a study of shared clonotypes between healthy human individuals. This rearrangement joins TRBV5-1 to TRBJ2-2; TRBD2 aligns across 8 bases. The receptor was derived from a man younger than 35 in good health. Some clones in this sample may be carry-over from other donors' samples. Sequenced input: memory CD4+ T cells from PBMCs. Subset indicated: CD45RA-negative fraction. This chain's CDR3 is CASSLTSGRDTGELFF. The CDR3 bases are TGCGCCAGCAGCCTAACTAGCGGTAGGGACACCGGGGAGCTGTTTTTT. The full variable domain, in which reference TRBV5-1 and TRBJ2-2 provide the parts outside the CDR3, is KAGVTQTPRYLIKTRGQQVTLSCSPISGHRSVSWYQQTPGQGLQFLFEYFSETQRNKGNFPGRFSGRQFSNSRSEMNVSTLELGDSALYLCASSLTSGRDTGELFFGEGSRLTVL.